This TCR beta chain is drawn from a study of cytomegalovirus exposure and HLA in healthy donors. Study findings and constraints: Generally TCR sequences proved uncommon, though certain public TCRs appeared in numerous donors. The majority of CMV-associated TCR beta chains were reported as apparently HLA-restricted in a later analysis. DRB1 showed the most TCR associations and HLA-C the fewest in a later analysis, as rates varied by HLA locus.

60 Vbeta and 13 Jbeta primers were used in PCR. Clones were read by immunoSEQ multiplex PCR, and TCRdb kept only the in-frame ones, dropping some. The table records some 120,000 clones, around 9% of them present only once. The CDR3 runs 15 residues. Germline V lookup: CDR1 SNHLY, CDR2 FYNNEI. V was clipped by 8 bases and J by 2 bases, with 13 bases between them. This clone was counted a few times. Its target is not known. The receptor comes from a man aged 35-49 years in good health and CMV-seronegative. The source material was PBMCs. The V call is TRBV2, the J call TRBJ2-6, with D possibly being TRBD1 (5 bases). DNA of the CDR3: TGTGCCAGCTCTAAAGGGGCCCCTGGGGCCAACGTCCTGACTTTC. This encodes CASSKGAPGANVLTF.